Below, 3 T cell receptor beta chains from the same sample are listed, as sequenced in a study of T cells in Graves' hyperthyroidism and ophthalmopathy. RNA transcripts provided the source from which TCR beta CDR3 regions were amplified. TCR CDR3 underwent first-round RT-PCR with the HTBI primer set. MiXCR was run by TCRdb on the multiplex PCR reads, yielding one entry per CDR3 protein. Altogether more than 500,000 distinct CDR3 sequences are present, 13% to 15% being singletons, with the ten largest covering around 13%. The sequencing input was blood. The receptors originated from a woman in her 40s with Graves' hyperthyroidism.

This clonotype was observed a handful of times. The CDR3 DNA sequence: TGTGCCAGCAGCCCACTACAGGGAAGTATTTTTTATGAGCAGTTCTTC. Protein: CASSPLQGSIFYEQFF. The genes are TRBV27 and TRBJ2-1, with TRBD1 as a possible D gene (6 bases). The CDR3 totals 16 residues. Trimming left V 6 bases short and J 8 bases short, with 23 bases between. Germline V gives CDR1 MNHEY, CDR2 SMNVEV (reference sequence).

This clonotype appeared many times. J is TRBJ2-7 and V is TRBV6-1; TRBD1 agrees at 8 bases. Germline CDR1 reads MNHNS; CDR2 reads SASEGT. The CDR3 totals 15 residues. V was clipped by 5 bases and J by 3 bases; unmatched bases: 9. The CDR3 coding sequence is TGTGCCAGCAGTCCAGGGGGCGGAATCATCTACGAGCAGTACTTC. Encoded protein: CASSPGGGIIYEQYF.

CDR3 amino acids: CASSLGSSVETQYF. The CDR3 DNA sequence: TGTGCCAGCAGCTTAGGATCTAGCGTAGAGACCCAGTACTTC. This sequence joins TRBV7-2 and TRBJ2-5; D may be TRBD2 (6 bases). Trimming removed 1 base from V and 4 bases from J, with 10 bases in between. The CDR3 totals 14 residues. Germline V gene sequence: CDR1 SGHTA, CDR2 FQGNSA.